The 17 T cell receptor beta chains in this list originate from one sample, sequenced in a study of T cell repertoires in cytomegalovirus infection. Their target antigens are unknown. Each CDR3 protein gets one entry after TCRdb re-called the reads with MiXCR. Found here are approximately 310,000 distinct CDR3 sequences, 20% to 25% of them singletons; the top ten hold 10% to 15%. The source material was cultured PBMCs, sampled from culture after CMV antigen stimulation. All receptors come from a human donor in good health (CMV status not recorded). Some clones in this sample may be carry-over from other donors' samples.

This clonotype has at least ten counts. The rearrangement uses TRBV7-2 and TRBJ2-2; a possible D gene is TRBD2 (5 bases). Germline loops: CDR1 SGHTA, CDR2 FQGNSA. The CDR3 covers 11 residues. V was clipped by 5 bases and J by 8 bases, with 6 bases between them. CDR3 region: CASSPGGELFF. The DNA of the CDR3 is TGTGCCAGCAGCCCGGGGGGGGAGCTGTTTTTT.

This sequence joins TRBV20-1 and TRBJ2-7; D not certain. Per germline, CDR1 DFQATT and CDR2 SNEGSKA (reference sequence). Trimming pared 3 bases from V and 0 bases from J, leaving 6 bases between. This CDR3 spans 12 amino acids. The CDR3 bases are TGCAGTGCTAGCACGGCCTCCTACGAGCAGTACTTC. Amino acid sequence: CSASTASYEQYF.

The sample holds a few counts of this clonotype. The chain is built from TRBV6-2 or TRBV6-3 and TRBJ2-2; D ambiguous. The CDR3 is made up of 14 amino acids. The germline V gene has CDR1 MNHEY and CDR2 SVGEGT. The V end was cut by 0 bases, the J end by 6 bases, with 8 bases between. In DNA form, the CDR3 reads TGTGCCAGCAGTTACTCGCCCTTTTCCGGGGAGCTGTTTTTT. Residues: CASSYSPFSGELFF.

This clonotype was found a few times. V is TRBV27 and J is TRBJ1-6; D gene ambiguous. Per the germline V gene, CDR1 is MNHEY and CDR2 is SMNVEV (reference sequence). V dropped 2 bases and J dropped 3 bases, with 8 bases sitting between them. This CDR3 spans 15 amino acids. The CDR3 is CASSLGQFYNSPLHF. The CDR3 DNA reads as TGTGCCAGCAGTTTAGGGCAGTTCTATAATTCACCCCTCCACTTT.

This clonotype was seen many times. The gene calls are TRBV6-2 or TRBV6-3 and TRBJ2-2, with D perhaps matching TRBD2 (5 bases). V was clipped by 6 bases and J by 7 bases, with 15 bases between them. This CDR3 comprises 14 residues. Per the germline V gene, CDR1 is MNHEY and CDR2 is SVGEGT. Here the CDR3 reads CASRTVGSGGELFF. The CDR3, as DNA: TGTGCCAGCAGAACGGTGGGGAGTGGCGGGGAGCTGTTTTTT.

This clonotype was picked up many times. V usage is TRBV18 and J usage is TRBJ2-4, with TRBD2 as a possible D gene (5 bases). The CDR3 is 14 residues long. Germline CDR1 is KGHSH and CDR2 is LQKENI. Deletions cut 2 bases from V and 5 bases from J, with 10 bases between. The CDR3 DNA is TGTGCCAGCTCACCAAACACTAGGGAAAACATTCAGTACTTC. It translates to CASSPNTRENIQYF. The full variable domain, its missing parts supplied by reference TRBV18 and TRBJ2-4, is NAGVMQNPRHLVRRRGQEARLRCSPMKGHSHVYWYRQLPEEGLKFMVYLQKENIIDESGMPKERFSAEFPKEGPSILRIQQVVRGDSAAYFCASSPNTRENIQYFGAGTRLSVL.

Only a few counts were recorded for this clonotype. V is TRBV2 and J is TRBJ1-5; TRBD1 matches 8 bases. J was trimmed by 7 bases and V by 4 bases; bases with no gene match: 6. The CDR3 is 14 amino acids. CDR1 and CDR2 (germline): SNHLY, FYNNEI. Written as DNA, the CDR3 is TGTGCCAGCAGTGGCCAGGGGGCACGACAGCCCCAGCATTTT. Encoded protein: CASSGQGARQPQHF.

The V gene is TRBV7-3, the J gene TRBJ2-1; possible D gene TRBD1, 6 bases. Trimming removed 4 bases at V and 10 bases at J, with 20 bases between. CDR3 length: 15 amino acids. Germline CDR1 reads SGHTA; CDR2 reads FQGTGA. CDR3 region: CASSSVGTKQGEQFF. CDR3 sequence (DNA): TGTGCCAGCAGCTCTGTGGGGACGAAACAGGGAGAGCAGTTCTTC.

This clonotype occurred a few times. The chain's CDR3 is CASVHRDVWGMDTQYF. DNA of the CDR3: TGTGCCAGCGTACATAGGGACGTTTGGGGAATGGATACGCAGTATTTT. The chain carries TRBV6-5 and TRBJ2-3; TRBD1 or TRBD2 may be the D gene (5 bases each). Germline CDR1 MNHEY, CDR2 SVGAGI. CDR3 size: 16 residues. With 8 bases removed from V and 6 bases from J, the gap between germline ends came to 24 bases.

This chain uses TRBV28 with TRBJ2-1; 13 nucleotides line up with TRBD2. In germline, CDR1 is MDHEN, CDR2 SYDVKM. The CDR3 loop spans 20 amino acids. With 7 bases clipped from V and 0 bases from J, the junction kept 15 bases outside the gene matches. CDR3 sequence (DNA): TGTGCCAGCAACCTCGGACTAGCGGGAGCGGGAATCTCCTCCTACAATGAGCAGTTCTTC. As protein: CASNLGLAGAGISSYNEQFF.

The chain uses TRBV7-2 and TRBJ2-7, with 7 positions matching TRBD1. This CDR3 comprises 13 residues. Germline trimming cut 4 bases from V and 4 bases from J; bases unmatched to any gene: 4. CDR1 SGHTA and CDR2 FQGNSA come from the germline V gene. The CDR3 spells CASSSRDRYEQYF. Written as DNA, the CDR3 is TGTGCCAGCAGCTCCCGGGACAGATACGAGCAGTACTTC.

The CDR3 DNA is TGTGCCACCAGTGATTTGGCCTCTAGCGGGACCTACAATGAGCAGTTCTTC. It is translated as CATSDLASSGTYNEQFF. The chain uses TRBV24-1 and TRBJ2-1, with TRBD2 matching over 9 bases. Per germline, CDR1 KGHDR and CDR2 SFDVKD. The CDR3 totals 17 residues. The junction had 4 bases not matched to a gene; V was cut back by 0 bases and J by 2 bases.

The CDR3 nucleotides read TGTGCCACCAGTGATACCCGACTAGCGGGAGACAATGAGCAGTTCTTC. This codes for CATSDTRLAGDNEQFF. V gene TRBV24-1 combines with J gene TRBJ2-1; 12 bases fit TRBD2. Trimming at V came to 3 bases and at J to 5 bases, leaving 4 bases not matched to a gene. CDR1 is KGHDR and CDR2 is SFDVKD in the germline V gene. The CDR3 consists of 16 residues.

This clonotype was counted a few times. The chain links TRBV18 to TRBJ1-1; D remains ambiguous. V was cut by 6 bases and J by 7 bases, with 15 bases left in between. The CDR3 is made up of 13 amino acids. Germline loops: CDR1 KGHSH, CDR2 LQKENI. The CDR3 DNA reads TGTGCCAGCTCGTACCAAGACCCTGGTGAAGCTTTCTTT. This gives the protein CASSYQDPGEAFF.

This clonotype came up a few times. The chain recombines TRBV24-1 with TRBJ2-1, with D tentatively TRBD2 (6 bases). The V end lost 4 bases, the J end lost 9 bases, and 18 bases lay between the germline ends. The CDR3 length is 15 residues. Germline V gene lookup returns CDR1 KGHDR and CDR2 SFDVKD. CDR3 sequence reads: CATSDPRDSGVEQFF. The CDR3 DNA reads TGTGCCACCAGTGACCCTCGGGACTCCGGTGTTGAGCAGTTCTTC.

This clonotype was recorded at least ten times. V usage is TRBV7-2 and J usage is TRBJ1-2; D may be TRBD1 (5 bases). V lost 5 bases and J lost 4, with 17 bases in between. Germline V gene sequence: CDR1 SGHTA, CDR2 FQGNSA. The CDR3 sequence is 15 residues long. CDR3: CASSVRSGARYGYTF. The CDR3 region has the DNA TGTGCCAGCAGCGTGCGTTCCGGGGCCCGCTATGGCTACACCTTC.

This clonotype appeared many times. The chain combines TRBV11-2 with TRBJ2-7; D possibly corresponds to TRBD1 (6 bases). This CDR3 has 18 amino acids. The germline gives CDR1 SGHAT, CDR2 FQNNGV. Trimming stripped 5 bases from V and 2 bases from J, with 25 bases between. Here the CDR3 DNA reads TGTGCCAGCAGCCTCTACGAAGCTACCGGGACATTCCCCTACGAGCAGTACTTC. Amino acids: CASSLYEATGTFPYEQYF.